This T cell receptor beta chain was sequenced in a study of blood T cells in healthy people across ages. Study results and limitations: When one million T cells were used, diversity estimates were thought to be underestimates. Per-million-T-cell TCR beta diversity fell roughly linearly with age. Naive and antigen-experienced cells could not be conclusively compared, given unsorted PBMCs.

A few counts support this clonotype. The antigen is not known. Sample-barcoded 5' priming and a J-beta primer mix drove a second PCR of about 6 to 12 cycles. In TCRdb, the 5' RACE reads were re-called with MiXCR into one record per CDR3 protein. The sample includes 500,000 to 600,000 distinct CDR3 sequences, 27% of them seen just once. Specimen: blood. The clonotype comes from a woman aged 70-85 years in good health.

As DNA, the CDR3 is TGCAGCGTTGGTAGAAACCCCGAGACCCAGTACTTC. It yields the protein CSVGRNPETQYF. The chain links TRBV29-1 to TRBJ2-5; no reliable D call. Trimming removed 4 bases from V and 5 bases from J, with 11 bases in between. The CDR3 spans 12 residues. CDR1 is SQVTM, CDR2 ANQGSEA, per germline.